Below, 29 T cell receptor beta chains from the same sample are listed, as sequenced in a study of cytomegalovirus exposure and HLA in healthy donors. PCR primers comprised 60 Vbeta and 13 Jbeta primers. The assay was immunoSEQ multiplex PCR, and TCRdb's table has in-frame clones only and misses some. The table has a few hundred thousand clones, approximately 80% seen once; the top ten hold under 0.25%. Sequencing was performed on PBMCs. Every receptor here comes from a girl under 10 years old in good health and CMV-seronegative.

This clone was observed once. This chain connects TRBV18 to TRBJ1-1; no firm D call. This CDR3 region has 14 residues. V was shortened by 5 bases and J by 0 bases, with 10 bases between the two germline ends. Germline CDR1 is KGHSH and CDR2 is LQKENI. Here the CDR3 reads CASSEQPVNTEAFF. The CDR3 DNA sequence: TGTGCCAGCTCAGAACAGCCTGTGAACACTGAAGCTTTCTTT. Filled out from reference TRBV18 and TRBJ1-1, the complete variable domain reads NAGVMQNPRHLVRRRGQEARLRCSPMKGHSHVYWYRQLPEEGLKFMVYLQKENIIDESGMPKERFSAEFPKEGPSILRIQQVVRGDSAAYFCASSEQPVNTEAFFGQGTRLTVV.

The gene calls are TRBV30 and TRBJ2-1; maybe TRBD2 (7 bases). The CDR3 has 15 amino acids. V shed 2 bases and J shed 4 bases, with 15 bases lying between them. In germline, CDR1 is GTSNPN, CDR2 SVGIG (reference sequence). CDR3 in DNA: TGTGCCTGGAGTTACAGGGACTATAGTTACAATGAGCAGTTCTTC. Its protein product is CAWSYRDYSYNEQFF.

This sequence joins TRBV7-3 and TRBJ2-7; 7 bases fit TRBD1. CDR3 length: 13 residues. Trimming removed 5 bases from V and 6 bases from J; junction bases left unmatched: 7. Germline V gives CDR1 SGHTA, CDR2 FQGTGA. The CDR3 protein is CASSKTTGTEQYF. The DNA of the CDR3 is TGTGCCAGCAGCAAAACGACAGGGACCGAGCAGTACTTC.

The chain links TRBV6-1 to TRBJ2-1, with D possibly matching TRBD1 (6 bases). V was shortened by 9 bases and J by 11 bases, with 20 bases between the two germline ends. Germline loops: CDR1 MNHNS, CDR2 SASEGT. The CDR3 totals 13 residues. The CDR3 DNA follows: TGTGCCAGTCAGATAGGTGGAGGACAGCAGCAGTTCTTC. Amino acids: CASQIGGGQQQFF.

This clone was observed a handful of times. The genes are TRBV7-2 and TRBJ2-1, with 7 bases aligning to TRBD2. CDR1 SGHTA and CDR2 FQGNSA come from the germline V gene. This CDR3 has 14 residues. The V gene end was trimmed by 5 bases and the J gene end by 7 bases; junction bases not matched to a gene: 8. CDR3 sequence: CASSLGLDSNEQFF. In DNA, the CDR3 is TGTGCCAGCAGCCTAGGACTAGACAGTAATGAGCAGTTCTTC.

The rearrangement uses TRBV27 and TRBJ2-7; 8 bases line up with TRBD1. The CDR3 covers 14 residues. Germline V gene sequence: CDR1 MNHEY, CDR2 SMNVEV (reference sequence). With V trimmed by 6 bases and J by 4 bases, 8 bases remained unmatched. The CDR3 nucleotides read TGTGCCAGCAGAAGGACAGGGTTCCCTTACGAGCAGTACTTC. This codes for CASRRTGFPYEQYF.

The chain couples TRBV30 to TRBJ1-1; no clear D gene. V lost 5 bases to trimming and J lost 5 bases, with 6 bases between them. The CDR3 contains 10 residues. Per the germline V gene, CDR1 is GTSNPN and CDR2 is SVGIG (reference sequence). CDR3: CAWRGTEAFF. The CDR3 nucleotides are TGTGCCTGGCGCGGGACTGAAGCTTTCTTT.

This chain uses TRBV5-1 with TRBJ1-1; 11 bases align to TRBD1. The CDR3 totals 15 residues. In germline, CDR1 is SGHRS, CDR2 YFSETQ. Trimming cost V 4 bases and J 2 bases; bases outside gene matches: 4. CDR3: CASSKGTGGNTEAFF. CDR3 nucleotides: TGCGCCAGCAGCAAAGGGACAGGGGGAAACACTGAAGCTTTCTTT.

The J gene is TRBJ2-7, the V gene TRBV5-4, with a possible D match to TRBD1 (6 bases). Deletions cut 0 bases from V and 6 bases from J, with 10 bases between. Germline V gene lookup returns CDR1 SGHNT and CDR2 YYREEE (reference sequence). The CDR3 spans 13 residues. CDR3 DNA: TGTGCCAGCAGCTTGGCAGGGGCAAGCGAGCAGTACTTC. Translation: CASSLAGASEQYF.

J is TRBJ2-7 and V is TRBV5-1; D not resolved. Looked up from germline, CDR1 is SGHRS and CDR2 is YFSETQ. The length of the CDR3 is 13 residues. Trimming left V 0 bases short and J 5 bases short, with 9 bases between. CDR3 coding DNA: TGCGCCAGCAGCTTGGAGTCACTCGACGAGCAGTACTTC. Protein sequence: CASSLESLDEQYF.

There are a few counts of this clone. DNA for the CDR3: TGTGCCAGCTCCTACAGCCCCTCGGTGGAGACCCAGTACTTC. Translation: CASSYSPSVETQYF. The gene calls are TRBV18 and TRBJ2-5; D is undetermined. The CDR3 runs to 14 residues. Germline V lookup: CDR1 KGHSH, CDR2 LQKENI. V gave up 6 bases and J gave up 5 bases, with 16 bases separating them.

This clone was seen a few times. The J gene is TRBJ2-5, the V gene TRBV29-1, with D maybe TRBD1 (5 bases). Per the germline V gene, CDR1 is SQVTM and CDR2 is ANQGSEA. The CDR3 extends over 12 amino acids. V was pared by 6 bases and J by 5 bases, with 13 bases between. Here the CDR3 DNA reads TGCAGCGTCGCGACAGTGGCGGAGACCCAGTACTTC. Its translation is CSVATVAETQYF.

For the CDR3, the DNA is TGCGCCAGCAGCATCGGGAGTTCTGGGGCCAACGTCCTGACTTTC. This codes for CASSIGSSGANVLTF. V is TRBV5-1 and J is TRBJ2-6, with D possibly being TRBD2 (6 bases). Trimming took off 4 bases at V and 1 base at J, with 9 bases between the two ends. The germline CDR1 and CDR2 sequences are SGHRS and YFSETQ. The CDR3 covers 15 residues.

This sequence joins TRBV7-9 and TRBJ2-7; TRBD2 agrees at 8 bases. This CDR3 has 15 residues. Trimming cost V 8 bases and J 2 bases; bases outside gene matches: 11. Germline lookup yields CDR1 SEHNR and CDR2 FQNEAQ (reference sequence). This CDR3 reads CASFPHSGLAYEQYF. CDR3 nucleotides: TGTGCCAGCTTTCCTCATTCGGGACTAGCCTACGAGCAGTACTTC.

This sequence joins TRBV4-1 and TRBJ2-1; 8 bases are shared with TRBD2. V lost 4 bases and J lost 8; bases outside the gene matches: 7. Germline V gives CDR1 MGHRA, CDR2 YSYEKL. The CDR3 consists of 14 residues. CDR3 coding DNA: TGCGCCAGCAGCCCGAGGACTAGCTTCGATGAGCAGTTCTTC. This gives the protein CASSPRTSFDEQFF.

V and J are TRBV6-5 and TRBJ1-2; perhaps TRBD1 as D (5 bases). Trimming took 5 bases from V and 8 from J, leaving 15 bases between them. This CDR3 contains 13 residues. Germline V gene sequence: CDR1 MNHEY, CDR2 SVGAGI. CDR3 protein: CASSPRDREGYTF. The CDR3 DNA sequence: TGTGCCAGCAGTCCTCGGGACCGGGAGGGCTACACCTTC.

V is TRBV7-9 and J is TRBJ1-2, with D tentatively TRBD1 (5 bases). V dropped 7 bases and J dropped 7 bases, with 16 bases sitting between them. Looked up from germline, CDR1 is SEHNR and CDR2 is FQNEAQ (reference sequence). This CDR3 has 13 amino acids. The CDR3 protein is CASTMGQALGYTF. The CDR3 DNA reads as TGTGCCAGCACTATGGGGCAGGCCCTTGGCTACACCTTC. The whole variable domain, filled in from reference TRBV7-9 and TRBJ1-2, reads DTGVSQNPRHKITKRGQNVTFRCDPISEHNRLYWYRQTLGQGPEFLTYFQNEAQLEKSRLLSDRFSAERPKGSFSTLEIQRTEQGDSAMYLCASTMGQALGYTFGSGTRLTVV.

Notes on this clone: Other DNA sequences in the same sample also yield this CDR3. The chain links TRBV6-1 to TRBJ1-2, with 7 bases identical to TRBD1. After removal of 2 bases from V and 3 bases from J, the junction contained 0 bases not matched to a gene. The CDR3 runs 13 residues. Germline CDR1 is MNHNS and CDR2 is SASEGT. Here the CDR3 reads CASSEQGDYGYTF. DNA of the CDR3: TGTGCCAGCAGTGAACAGGGGGACTATGGCTACACCTTC.

The chain employs TRBV6-1 and TRBJ2-3; 7 nucleotides agree with TRBD1. The CDR3 extends over 15 amino acids. CDR1 MNHNS and CDR2 SASEGT come from the germline V gene. V was clipped by 6 bases and J by 2 bases; unmatched bases: 8. The CDR3 nucleotides are TGTGCCAGCAGGAACCGGGACAGCTACACAGATACGCAGTATTTT. Amino acids: CASRNRDSYTDTQYF.

This chain joins TRBV4-1 and TRBJ1-6, with 9 nucleotides matching TRBD1. The CDR3 has 15 residues. Trimming removed 5 bases from V and 9 bases from J; junction bases left unmatched: 8. Germline lookup yields CDR1 MGHRA and CDR2 YSYEKL. CDR3 protein: CASSNRDRDFSPLHF. CDR3 nucleotides: TGCGCCAGCAGCAACCGGGACAGGGACTTTTCACCCCTCCACTTT.

The rearrangement links TRBV19 to TRBJ1-1, with 9 bases lining up with TRBD1. The CDR3 sequence is 14 residues long. With V trimmed by 5 bases and J by 3 bases, 4 bases remained unmatched. In germline, CDR1 is LNHDA, CDR2 SQIVND (reference sequence). CDR3 sequence (DNA): TGTGCCAGTAGTGCCGGGACAGGGTACACTGAAGCTTTCTTT. Translated: CASSAGTGYTEAFF. Drawing the rest from reference TRBV19 and TRBJ1-1, the complete variable domain is DGGITQSPKYLFRKEGQNVTLSCEQNLNHDAMYWYRQDPGQGLRLIYYSQIVNDFQKGDIAEGYSVSREKKESFPLTVTSAQKNPTAFYLCASSAGTGYTEAFFGQGTRLTVV.

The chain combines TRBV5-4 with TRBJ2-2; D possibly corresponds to TRBD1 (6 bases). V gave up 4 bases and J gave up 5 bases, with 18 bases separating them. Germline V CDR1 and CDR2: SGHNT, YYREEE (reference sequence). The CDR3 is 16 residues long. The CDR3 nucleotides read TGTGCCAGCAGCCAACAGGGCAGGGGATTAACCGGGGAGCTGTTTTTT. It encodes CASSQQGRGLTGELFF.

The chain recombines TRBV5-4 with TRBJ2-7, with 7 bases lining up with TRBD2. CDR1 and CDR2 from the germline V gene are SGHNT and YYREEE (reference sequence). The CDR3 has 15 residues. The ends lost 4 bases at V and 1 base at J; junction bases unmatched: 8. CDR3 sequence: CASSPAGSGSYEQYF. The DNA of the CDR3 is TGTGCCAGCAGCCCGGCGGGTAGCGGGTCCTACGAGCAGTACTTC.

This rearrangement joins TRBV6-5 to TRBJ1-5, with D possibly matching TRBD1 (5 bases). The length of the CDR3 is 14 residues. Germline V gives CDR1 MNHEY, CDR2 SVGAGI. Trimming stripped 2 bases from V and 3 bases from J, with 8 bases between. The CDR3 here is CASSYQGFNQPQHF. CDR3 DNA sequence: TGTGCCAGCAGTTACCAGGGCTTCAATCAGCCCCAGCATTTT.

V and J are TRBV5-4 and TRBJ2-6, with D possibly matching TRBD1 (6 bases). V was cut by 4 bases and J by 0 bases, with 14 bases left in between. The CDR3 contains 17 residues. Germline V CDR1 and CDR2: SGHNT, YYREEE (reference sequence). The CDR3 protein is CASSPGGIISGANVLTF. The CDR3 nucleotides read TGTGCCAGCAGCCCTGGGGGCATTATCTCTGGGGCCAACGTCCTGACTTTC.

This chain connects TRBV7-6 to TRBJ2-1, with D hard to call. The CDR3 spans 15 residues. V gave up 4 bases and J gave up 5 bases, with 15 bases separating them. Looked up from germline, CDR1 is SGHVS and CDR2 is FNYEAQ. CDR3: CASSSGRAFNNEQFF. In DNA form, the CDR3 reads TGTGCCAGCAGCTCAGGTAGAGCATTTAACAATGAGCAGTTCTTC.

This clone has only a few counts. The CDR3 reads CASSVGPEGAGEKLFF. Here the CDR3 DNA reads TGTGCCAGCAGCGTAGGTCCCGAGGGGGCCGGTGAAAAACTGTTTTTT. The chain employs TRBV9 and TRBJ1-4, with 7 bases aligning to TRBD1. Germline CDR1 and CDR2: SGDLS and YYNGEE. The CDR3 runs to 16 residues. V lost 0 bases, J lost 7 bases, and 9 bases stayed unmatched.

Of note for this clone: At one end the junction does not follow the germline gene, possibly because of a read error. The rearrangement joins TRBV7-9 to TRBJ2-1; tentative D call: TRBD2 (5 bases). The CDR3 covers 15 residues. Germline V gives CDR1 SEHNR, CDR2 FQNEAQ (reference sequence). CDR3: CSSSPRTSSYNEQFF. In DNA form, the CDR3 reads TGTTCCAGCAGCCCACGAACTAGCTCCTACAATGAGCAGTTCTTC.

The rearrangement joins TRBV5-6 to TRBJ2-1, with D tentatively TRBD1 (6 bases). The CDR3 spans 12 residues. Germline V CDR1 and CDR2: SGHDT, YYEEEE. V dropped 2 bases and J dropped 14 bases, with 14 bases sitting between them. The CDR3 DNA reads TGTGCCAGCAGCTTTAATACAGGACAGAAGTTCTTC. This translates into CASSFNTGQKFF.